A single sample is the source of the 10 T cell receptor beta chains below, sequenced in a study of metastatic and nonmetastatic thyroid tumors. No treatment had been given to any patient before thyroid surgery. With MiXCR, TCRdb reprocessed the PCR reads. The sample holds 30,000 to 35,000 clones, roughly 20% seen once. The sequenced sample was tumor tissue. These receptors all stem from a male donor with papillary thyroid cancer or a benign thyroid nodule (not recorded which). Some clones in this sample may be carry-over from other donors' samples.

A word on this clone: A clone one base away is much larger, so this may be a read error. The CDR3 loop reads CSFREVYEQYF. In DNA form, the CDR3 reads TGCAGCTTCAGGGAGGTCTACGAGCAGTACTTC. The chain joins TRBV29-1 to TRBJ2-7; D is possibly TRBD2 (6 bases). Germline values: CDR1 SQVTM, CDR2 ANQGSEA. There are 11 residues in the CDR3. V was pared by 8 bases and J by 3 bases, with 11 bases between.

This clone has just a few counts. The gene calls are TRBV28 and TRBJ1-1; D gene uncertain. V gave up 5 bases and J gave up 10 bases, with 14 bases separating them. Germline CDR1 and CDR2: MDHEN and SYDVKM. This CDR3 spans 12 amino acids. For the CDR3, the DNA is TGTGCCAGCAGTCCCCCCCCGATCGGAGCTTTCTTT. Its protein product is CASSPPPIGAFF.

This clone ranks as medium-sized. The chain has TRBV27 and TRBJ2-7, with 9 bases that match TRBD1. The CDR3 covers 15 residues. V was pared by 3 bases and J by 5 bases, with 8 bases of the junction left unmatched. Germline V gives CDR1 MNHEY, CDR2 SMNVEV (reference sequence). CDR3 protein: CASSLTTGGPNEQYF. The CDR3 bases are TGTGCCAGCAGTTTGACAACAGGGGGCCCAAACGAGCAGTACTTC.

V usage is TRBV20-1 and J usage is TRBJ2-1; D might be TRBD2 (6 bases). CDR1 is DFQATT and CDR2 is SNEGSKA in the germline V gene (reference sequence). Trimming took off 2 bases at V and 2 bases at J, with 13 bases between the two ends. The CDR3 runs to 15 residues. The CDR3 protein is CSARLSGCTYNEQFF. The CDR3 nucleotides are TGCAGTGCTAGATTAAGCGGGTGCACCTACAATGAGCAGTTCTTC.

The chain recombines TRBV13 with TRBJ1-1; no reliable D call. This CDR3 has 13 amino acids. The V and J ends lost 1 base and 4 bases respectively, with 7 bases between them. The germline V gene encodes CDR1 PRHDT and CDR2 FYEKMQ (reference sequence). In DNA, the CDR3 is TGTGCCAGCAGCTTAGATTTTGGCACTGAAGCTTTCTTT. It translates to CASSLDFGTEAFF.

The CDR3 DNA reads as TGCAGTGCTAGTGACCCCTTAACCCCCTATGGCTACACCTTC. Its translation: CSASDPLTPYGYTF. This chain links TRBV20-1 with TRBJ1-2; D uncertain. The CDR3 spans 14 residues. Germline V gene lookup returns CDR1 DFQATT and CDR2 SNEGSKA (reference sequence). V dropped 3 bases and J dropped 4 bases, with 15 bases sitting between them.

Sample share makes this clone medium-sized. V and J are TRBV7-9 and TRBJ1-1; unclear D gene. Deletions cut 2 bases from V and 6 bases from J, with 7 bases between. CDR1 and CDR2 (germline): SEHNR, FQNEAQ (reference sequence). This CDR3 contains 12 residues. The CDR3 DNA sequence: TGTGCCAGCAGCTTATCCGGGGCTGAAGCTTTCTTT. It encodes CASSLSGAEAFF.

The CDR3 loop reads CASGITWTGSPLHF. In DNA, the CDR3 is TGTGCCAGCGGGATTACCTGGACAGGTTCACCCCTCCACTTT. This sequence joins TRBV6-1 and TRBJ1-6; 7 bases match TRBD1. The V gene end was trimmed by 8 bases and the J gene end by 9 bases; junction bases not matched to a gene: 10. The CDR3 is made up of 14 amino acids. CDR1 is MNHNS, CDR2 SASEGT, per germline.

The rearrangement links TRBV28 to TRBJ2-7; 9 bases are a match to TRBD2. CDR3 length: 14 amino acids. V lost 6 bases to trimming and J lost 11 bases; unmatched junction nucleotides: 14. Germline-derived CDR1 and CDR2 are MDHEN and SYDVKM. The CDR3, as DNA: TGTGCCAGCAGACATAGCGGGAGTGCGTACGAAAAGTACTTC. Its translation: CASRHSGSAYEKYF.

This clone was recorded many times. Other nucleotide sequences from this sample produce the same CDR3. V usage is TRBV29-1 and J usage is TRBJ2-7; weak D call: TRBD2 (6 bases). Trimming took 1 base from V and 0 from J, leaving 10 bases between them. This CDR3 is built from 14 residues. Germline V CDR1 and CDR2: SQVTM, ANQGSEA. The chain's CDR3 is CSVEGGGTSYEQYF. The CDR3 region has the DNA TGCAGCGTTGAAGGTGGCGGGACCTCCTACGAGCAGTACTTC.